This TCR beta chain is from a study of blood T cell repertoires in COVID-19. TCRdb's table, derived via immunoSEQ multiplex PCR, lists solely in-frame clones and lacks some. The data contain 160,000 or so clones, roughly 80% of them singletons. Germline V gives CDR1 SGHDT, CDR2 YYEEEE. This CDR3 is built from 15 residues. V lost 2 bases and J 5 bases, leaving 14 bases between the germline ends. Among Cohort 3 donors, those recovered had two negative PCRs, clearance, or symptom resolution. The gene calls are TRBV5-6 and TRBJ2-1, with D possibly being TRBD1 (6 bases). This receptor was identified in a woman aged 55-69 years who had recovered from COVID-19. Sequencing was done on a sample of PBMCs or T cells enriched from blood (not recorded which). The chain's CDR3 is CASSFFTGSNNEQFF. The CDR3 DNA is TGTGCCAGCAGCTTCTTCACAGGGTCCAACAATGAGCAGTTCTTC.